This TCR beta chain is from a study of T cell responses to AZD1222 COVID-19 vaccine (dated by TCRdb to about 2021). Some background on the complete study: AZD1222 recipients with second doses at about 4 weeks or about 12 weeks were pooled, because spike-specific TCR depth and breadth did not differ between schedules. A total of just over 230 trial participants underwent TCR sequencing, of whom 200 to 220 received two doses of AZD1222 and about 25 received two doses of the MenACWY control vaccine. Trial participants were enrolled by age into subgroups of 18-55, 56-69 and 70-plus years, and around 150, 28 and 57 TCR-sequenced participants, respectively, were included in these subgroups.

The CDR3 regions of human TCRbeta chains were analyzed by immunosequencing. The paper's data handling went like this. Repertoire TCRs were matched against a reference library of SARS-CoV-2-specific TCRs generated with the MIRA antigen-specificity platform. Breadth was defined as the fraction of unique TCRs that were SARS-CoV-2-associated, and depth was defined as the fraction of total T cells that were SARS-CoV-2-associated. Using the MIRA data, each spike-specific TCR was mapped to the spike region that the TCR reacts to and placed in a CD4 or CD8 class. Log10-transformed breadth and depth values were compared by one-way ANOVA with Sidak's multiple comparisons tests. TCRdb provides this immuneACCESS table in a form limited to in-frame rearrangements. Some clones are lacking; in checked studies, under half of them reflect an unresolved V gene, and why the rest are absent is not known. From that table come the V and J calls and clone size; the DNA was used to work out D and trimming. A total of 90,000 to 120,000 clones appear in this sample, 87% of them only once. 3.5% to 4.5% of the sample rests with the top ten.

Germline trimming: 7 bases from V, 9 bases from J; junction bases outside gene matches: 10. From the germline V gene, CDR1 is SGHTA and CDR2 is FQGNSA. The CDR3 runs 14 residues from the cysteine to the phenylalanine. The kept DNA is CDR3 alone, 42 bases in frame from the first base. Overall study outcomes, separate from this receptor: In the small 56-69-year group, the increase in depth fell short of significance, most likely because of low power. Participants were mostly white British and included more females than males, and it was suggested by the authors that clonal diversity may have been underestimated. The vaccine-associated CD4 TCRs covered the entire spike protein, and the dominant responses fell in regions 160-218 and 743-854. Only five to seven AZD1222 recipients were SARS-CoV-2 seropositive at baseline, limiting conclusions about previously exposed vaccinees. Reportedly, close to half of the unique spike-specific TCRs recognized epitopes lying outside the regions that are mutated in the B.1.351 and B.1.1.7 variants. Because no samples from the day 14 peak response were available, repertoires could be characterized only after the peak T cell response. After two AZD1222 doses, spike-specific TCR breadth and depth were significantly higher than at day 0 and than in MenACWY recipients.

In its sample, this clone was seen once. Its antigen has not been determined. Base qualities are not recorded, but no much larger clone differs from it by a single base. In the paper's terms, the time point label means: baseline before first vaccination. Samples from vaccinated people were obtained from the UK trials COV001 and COV002, which included a single-blind randomized controlled phase 2/3 trial of AZD1222 (ChAdOx1 nCoV-19) in healthy adults. Trial participant PBMC samples were collected at day 0 and day 28 after the second dose for TCRbeta chain sequencing. This TCR was sampled from an adult in good health. Sample: peripheral blood, taken on day 0 of AZD1222 vaccination. The chain is assembled from TRBV7-2 and TRBJ2-1, with TRBD2 matching 9 junction bases. The DNA sequence is given as TGTGCCAGCATCCCGTCGGTTAGCGGGGGTGAGCAGTTCTTC. It specifies CASIPSVSGGEQFF.